Each of the 21 T cell receptor beta chains below was sequenced from the same sample in a study of PD-L1 blockade in urothelial cancer. The time point was: pretreatment peripheral blood. Data came from immunoSEQ multiplex PCR; TCRdb stores just in-frame clones and leaves some out. Altogether some 71,000 clones are present, around four fifths being singletons, with the ten largest covering roughly 7.3%. Sample: PBMCs, taken around atezolizumab (anti-PD-L1) treatment. All receptors derive from a man between 35 and 55 years old with urothelial cancer.

V gene TRBV7-2 combines with J gene TRBJ1-1; TRBD1 aligns across 8 bases. The V and J ends lost 5 bases and 9 bases, in that order; junction bases with no gene match: 11. The CDR3 is 14 residues long. Germline V lookup: CDR1 SGHTA, CDR2 FQGNSA. The chain's CDR3 is CASSPGGYQGKAFF. In nucleotides, the CDR3 is TGTGCCAGCAGCCCAGGGGGCTACCAGGGGAAAGCTTTCTTT.

The rearrangement joins TRBV9 to TRBJ2-1; possible D gene TRBD2, 6 bases. The V end lost 0 bases, the J end lost 1 base, and 11 bases lay between the germline ends. The CDR3 has 16 residues. The V gene's germline CDR1 is SGDLS and CDR2 YYNGEE. CDR3 sequence (DNA): TGTGCCAGCAGCGTAGTCGGGAGTTGGTCCTACAATGAGCAGTTCTTC. Its protein is CASSVVGSWSYNEQFF.

V gene TRBV2 combines with J gene TRBJ1-2; perhaps TRBD1 as D (5 bases). Germline CDR1 is SNHLY and CDR2 is FYNNEI. The CDR3 consists of 14 residues. Deletions cut 1 base from V and 7 bases from J, with 13 bases between. The chain's CDR3 is CASSEGGGGSGYTF. The CDR3 coding sequence is TGTGCCAGCAGTGAAGGGGGGGGAGGGTCTGGCTACACCTTC.

As DNA, the CDR3 is TGTGCCAGCAGTTACGGAGGGGGGGACTTGGGTTACGAGCAGTACTTC. Translating it yields CASSYGGGDLGYEQYF. The genes are TRBV27 and TRBJ2-7, with a tentative D call TRBD2 (7 bases). Germline V CDR1 and CDR2: MNHEY, SMNVEV (reference sequence). V was shortened by 4 bases and J by 4 bases, with 20 bases between the two germline ends. This CDR3 has 16 residues.

The V and J genes are TRBV14 and TRBJ2-7; D is unclear. The V end was cut by 0 bases, the J end by 6 bases, with 9 bases between. This CDR3 is built from 13 residues. Germline V gene sequence: CDR1 SGHDN, CDR2 FVKESK. The CDR3 loop is CASSQEQVSEQYF. The CDR3 DNA reads as TGTGCCAGCAGCCAAGAGCAGGTTTCCGAGCAGTACTTC. Based on the CDR3 plus reference TRBV14 and TRBJ2-7, the full variable domain is EAGVTQFPSHSVIEKGQTVTLRCDPISGHDNLYWYRRVMGKEIKFLLHFVKESKQDESGMPNNRFLAERTGGTYSTLKVQPAELEDSGVYFCASSQEQVSEQYFGPGTRLTVT.

The rearrangement joins TRBV6-1 to TRBJ2-7; TRBD2 agrees at 7 bases. Germline lookup yields CDR1 MNHNS and CDR2 SASEGT. The ends lost 6 bases at V and 6 bases at J; junction bases unmatched: 11. This CDR3 contains 14 residues. CDR3 bases: TGTGCCAGCAGGTTACTAGCGAGGCCCTCCGAGCAGTACTTC. Translated, it gives CASRLLARPSEQYF.

The CDR3 DNA reads TGTGCCAGCAGCCAAACCGGGACAGGGAACGAGCAGTACTTC. It codes for CASSQTGTGNEQYF. The chain employs TRBV5-8 and TRBJ2-7; 9 bases fit TRBD1. The CDR3 sequence is 14 residues long. The germline V gene encodes CDR1 SGHTS and CDR2 YDEGEE. V gave up 4 bases and J gave up 5 bases; unmatched junction bases: 7.

The genes are TRBV9 and TRBJ2-7, with 11 bases aligning to TRBD1. Germline CDR1 reads SGDLS; CDR2 reads YYNGEE. Trimming removed 3 bases from V and 4 bases from J; junction bases left unmatched: 6. This CDR3 is built from 15 residues. The CDR3 spells CASSAGTGGRYEQYF. The CDR3 region has the DNA TGTGCCAGCAGCGCTGGGACAGGGGGACGGTACGAGCAGTACTTC.

The V and J genes are TRBV6-5 and TRBJ2-7; no definite D call. This CDR3 comprises 15 residues. The germline V gene has CDR1 MNHEY and CDR2 SVGAGI. Trimming removed 7 bases from V and 2 bases from J, with 18 bases in between. The CDR3 DNA follows: TGTGCCAGCAAGGCTGATTATGCCCAGGCCTACGAGCAGTACTTC. This encodes CASKADYAQAYEQYF.

The chain uses TRBV2 and TRBJ1-3, with unresolved D. CDR3 length equals 14 residues. In germline, CDR1 is SNHLY, CDR2 FYNNEI. Trimming pared 8 bases from V and 0 bases from J, leaving 11 bases between. The CDR3 coding sequence is TGTGCCAGCCGCATAACGAGCTCTGGAAACACCATATATTTT. Its translation is CASRITSSGNTIYF.

V gene TRBV7-4 combines with J gene TRBJ1-1; TRBD1 might be the D (6 bases). The CDR3 has 14 residues. The germline V gene encodes CDR1 SGHVT and CDR2 SQSDAQ. Trimming cost V 4 bases and J 4 bases, with 13 bases left between them. The chain's CDR3 is CASSSTWDTTEAFF. In nucleotides, the CDR3 is TGTGCCAGCAGCTCCACTTGGGACACCACTGAAGCTTTCTTT.

The chain has TRBV25-1 and TRBJ1-2; 8 bases map to TRBD1. V dropped 8 bases and J dropped 6; count of bases not matched to a gene: 5. This CDR3 has 12 amino acids. Per the germline V gene, CDR1 is MGHDK and CDR2 is SYGVNS. CDR3 nucleotide sequence: TGTGCCAGCCAGACAGGGGCGCATGGCTACACCTTC. Translated, it gives CASQTGAHGYTF.

The J gene is TRBJ1-2, the V gene TRBV9; D is perhaps TRBD1 (6 bases). CDR3 length: 16 amino acids. V lost 0 bases and J 3 bases, leaving 15 bases between the germline ends. Germline V gives CDR1 SGDLS, CDR2 YYNGEE. CDR3 protein: CASSVDPTGTDYGYTF. CDR3 in DNA: TGTGCCAGCAGCGTAGACCCGACAGGTACAGACTATGGCTACACCTTC.

The genes are TRBV5-1 and TRBJ1-2; TRBD1 is a possible D gene (6 bases). The germline V gene encodes CDR1 SGHRS and CDR2 YFSETQ. The ends were cut back, 3 bases at V and 2 bases at J, with 17 bases in the middle. This CDR3 contains 16 residues. CDR3 DNA sequence: TGCGCCAGCAGCTCATCACCTCCAGGACAGAACTATGGCTACACCTTC. Protein sequence: CASSSSPPGQNYGYTF.

The CDR3 bases are TGTGCCAGCAGTAGAGACAGGGACGGCTACACCTTC. Its protein product is CASSRDRDGYTF. This chain joins TRBV28 and TRBJ1-2, with 7 bases matching TRBD1. The CDR3 runs to 12 residues. Looked up from germline, CDR1 is MDHEN and CDR2 is SYDVKM. The V and J ends lost 5 bases and 8 bases, in that order; junction bases with no gene match: 5.

The rearrangement links TRBV28 to TRBJ1-1; no clear D. In germline, CDR1 is MDHEN, CDR2 SYDVKM. V shed 1 base and J shed 5 bases, with 5 bases lying between them. The CDR3 length is 12 residues. CDR3 in DNA: TGTGCCAGCAGTTTATCGGTTACTGAAGCTTTCTTT. Its protein is CASSLSVTEAFF.

The chain is built from TRBV5-4 and TRBJ2-7; 7 bases fit TRBD2. Unmatched junction bases numbered 10, after V lost 2 bases and J lost 8 bases. Looked up from germline, CDR1 is SGHNT and CDR2 is YYREEE (reference sequence). This CDR3 is built from 14 residues. CDR3 DNA sequence: TGTGCCAGCAGCTTCGGGGCGGGAGCTGCTCAGCAGTACTTC. It yields the protein CASSFGAGAAQQYF. Combining the CDR3 with reference TRBV5-4 and TRBJ2-7 gives the whole variable domain ETGVTQSPTHLIKTRGQQVTLRCSSQSGHNTVSWYQQALGQGPQFIFQYYREEENGRGNFPPRFSGLQFPNYSSELNVNALELDDSALYLCASSFGAGAAQQYFGPGTRLTVT.

In this sample, this clone turned up a few times. The chain links TRBV2 to TRBJ1-2; D perhaps matches TRBD1 (5 bases). The CDR3 runs to 13 residues. Per germline, CDR1 SNHLY and CDR2 FYNNEI. Between the trimmed V and J ends, which lost 0 bases and 8 bases, there was a span of 10 bases. CDR3 DNA sequence: TGTGCCAGCAGTGAAGCGCGGGGGGGAGGCTACACCTTC. This sequence encodes CASSEARGGGYTF.

This clone was seen only once. The chain is built from TRBV18 and TRBJ1-2; 7 positions agree with TRBD1. This CDR3 contains 16 residues. V dropped 2 bases and J dropped 2; count of bases not matched to a gene: 8. The germline CDR1 and CDR2 sequences are KGHSH and LQKENI. The CDR3 bases are TGTGCCAGCTCACCAATCAGGGACAGCCGAAACTATGGCTACACCTTC. This gives the protein CASSPIRDSRNYGYTF.

The chain recombines TRBV27 with TRBJ2-1, with 11 bases aligning to TRBD1. V trimming: 6 bases; J trimming: 6 bases; junction bases outside the gene matches: 10. Germline-derived CDR1 and CDR2 are MNHEY and SMNVEV (reference sequence). The CDR3 totals 16 residues. The chain's CDR3 is CASSSRGTGGSNEQFF. The DNA of the CDR3 is TGTGCCAGCAGCAGTCGCGGGACAGGGGGGTCCAATGAGCAGTTCTTC.

With regard to this clone: Additional DNA sequences in this sample encode the identical CDR3. The rearrangement uses TRBV6-5 and TRBJ1-1; 7 positions match TRBD1. Germline V gene lookup returns CDR1 MNHEY and CDR2 SVGAGI. V gave up 0 bases and J gave up 5 bases; unmatched junction bases: 3. The CDR3 totals 14 residues. CDR3 region: CASSYSGGQTEAFF. The CDR3 region has the DNA TGTGCCAGCAGTTACTCGGGGGGACAGACTGAAGCTTTCTTT.